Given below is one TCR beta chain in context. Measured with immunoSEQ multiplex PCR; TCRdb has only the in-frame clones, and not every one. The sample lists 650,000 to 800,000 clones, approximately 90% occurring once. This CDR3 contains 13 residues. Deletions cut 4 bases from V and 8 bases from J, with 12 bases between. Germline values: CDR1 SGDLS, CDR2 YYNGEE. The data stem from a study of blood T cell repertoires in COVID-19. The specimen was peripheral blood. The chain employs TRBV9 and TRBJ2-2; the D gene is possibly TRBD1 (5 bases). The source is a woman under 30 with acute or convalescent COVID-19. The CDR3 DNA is TGTGCCAGCAGCTTCCGGACAACAGGGGAGCTGTTTTTT. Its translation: CASSFRTTGELFF. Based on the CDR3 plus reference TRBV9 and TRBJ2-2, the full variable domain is DSGVTQTPKHLITATGQRVTLRCSPRSGDLSVYWYQQSLDQGLQFLIQYYNGEERAKGNILERFSAQQFPDLHSELNLSSLELGDSALYFCASSFRTTGELFFGEGSRLTVL.